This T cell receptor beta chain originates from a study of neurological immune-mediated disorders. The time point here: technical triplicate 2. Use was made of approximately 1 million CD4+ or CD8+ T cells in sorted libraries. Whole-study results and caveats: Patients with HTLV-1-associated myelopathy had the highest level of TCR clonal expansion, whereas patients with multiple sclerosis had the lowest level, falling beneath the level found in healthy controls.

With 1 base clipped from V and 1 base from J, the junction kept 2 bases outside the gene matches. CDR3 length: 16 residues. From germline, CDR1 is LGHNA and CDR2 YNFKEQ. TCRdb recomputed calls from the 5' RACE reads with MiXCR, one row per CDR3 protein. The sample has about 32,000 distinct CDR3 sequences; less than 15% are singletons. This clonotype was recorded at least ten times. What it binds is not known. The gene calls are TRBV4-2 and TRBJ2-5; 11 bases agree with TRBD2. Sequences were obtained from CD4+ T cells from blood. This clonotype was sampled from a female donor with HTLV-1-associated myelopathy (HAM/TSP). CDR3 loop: CASSQGSGGAQETQYF. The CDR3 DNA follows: TGTGCCAGCAGCCAAGGTAGCGGGGGGGCCCAAGAGACCCAGTACTTC.